Listed below are T cell receptor beta chains from one sample, sequenced in a study of blood T cell repertoires in COVID-19. Only in-frame clones appear in the TCRdb table, and some are missing; sequencing was by immunoSEQ multiplex PCR. The sample consists of approximately 190,000 clones, nearly 90% of them appearing once. Sequencing input: peripheral blood. These receptors originate from a man in his 60s with active or convalescent COVID-19. Each CDR3 is given with its conserved first and last residue. D genes are given only for firm matches.

TRBJ1-2	-	TRBV2	CASSEGPLYGYTF	TGTGCCAGCAGTGAAGGGCCGCTCTATGGCTACACCTTC
TRBJ1-3	-	TRBV10-3	CAIKTDPSGNTIYF	TGTGCCATCAAGACAGATCCCTCTGGAAACACCATATATTTT
TRBJ2-5	TRBD2	TRBV5-1	CASRIAGLQETQYF	TGCGCCAGCAGGATAGCGGGGCTCCAAGAGACCCAGTACTTC
TRBJ2-7	-	TRBV19	CASSTSGQNEQYF	TGTGCCAGTAGTACATCCGGACAAAACGAGCAGTACTTC
TRBJ1-1	TRBD1	TRBV29-1	CSVDTGGYNTEAFF	TGCAGCGTGGATACAGGGGGGTACAACACTGAAGCTTTCTTT
TRBJ2-3	TRBD2	TRBV5-1	CASSVLAGGHGTDTQYF	TGCGCCAGCAGTGTGCTAGCGGGGGGGCATGGCACAGATACGCAGTATTTT
TRBJ1-1	TRBD1	TRBV27	CASSDRENTEAFF	TGTGCCAGCAGTGACAGGGAGAACACTGAAGCTTTCTTT
TRBJ2-7	-	TRBV7-1	CASSSDPSKSLRTFARPEHYEQYF	TGTGCCAGCAGCTCCGACCCCTCCAAGAGTCTTCGGACATTTGCCAGGCCGGAACATTACGAGCAGTACTTC
TRBJ2-3	-	TRBV9	CASSVRDSGTDTQYF	TGTGCCAGCAGCGTCAGGGACTCAGGCACAGATACGCAGTATTTT
TRBJ2-1	-	TRBV27	CASSSRPARNEQFF	TGTGCCAGCAGTTCCCGACCAGCGAGAAATGAGCAGTTCTTC
TRBJ2-5	TRBD1	TRBV15	CATGDQGATETQYF	TGTGCCACCGGGGATCAGGGGGCTACGGAGACCCAGTACTTC
TRBJ2-1	TRBD2	TRBV19	CASRTSGGNNEQFF	TGTGCCAGTAGGACTAGCGGGGGGAACAATGAGCAGTTCTTC
TRBJ2-3	TRBD1	TRBV6-2/TRBV6-3	CASSTIGQGRTDTQYF	TGTGCCAGCAGTACTATAGGACAGGGGAGAACAGATACGCAGTATTTT
TRBJ1-5	TRBD1	TRBV2	CASRDSPNQPQHF	TGTGCCAGCCGGGACAGCCCCAATCAGCCCCAGCATTTT
TRBJ1-2	-	TRBV7-2	CASTSNTNYGYTF	TGTGCCAGCACCTCCAACACGAACTATGGCTACACCTTC
TRBJ1-6	-	TRBV19	CASSIEDRINSPLHF	TGTGCCAGTAGTATCGAAGACAGGATCAATTCACCCCTCCACTTT
TRBJ2-1	TRBD2	TRBV19	CASSATSGGAGNEQFF	TGTGCCAGTAGTGCCACTAGCGGGGGGGCCGGTAATGAGCAGTTCTTC
TRBJ2-5	TRBD2	TRBV7-6	CASSQPGAGQETQYF	TGTGCCAGCAGTCAACCCGGAGCGGGGCAAGAGACCCAGTACTTC
TRBJ2-2	TRBD2	TRBV19	CASSSAGGTGELFF	TGTGCCAGTAGTTCAGCGGGGGGGACCGGGGAGCTGTTTTTT